The 9 T cell receptor beta chains below come from one sample, sequenced in a study of blood T cells in healthy people across ages. Combining a sample-barcoded 5' primer with a J-beta primer mix, a second PCR ran for roughly 6 to 12 cycles. TCRdb reanalysed the 5' RACE reads using MiXCR and keeps one entry per CDR3 protein. This sample yields 1.5 million to 2 million distinct CDR3 sequences, of which roughly 30% are seen a single time; less than 9.5% belongs to the top ten. Material: blood. Every receptor here comes from a woman aged 30 to 39 in good health.

The table lists this clonotype with many counts. V gene TRBV10-3 combines with J gene TRBJ2-7, with a possible D match to TRBD2 (5 bases). Trimming pared 4 bases from V and 2 bases from J, leaving 15 bases between. In germline, CDR1 is ENHRY, CDR2 SYGVKD. This CDR3 is 15 amino acids long. The CDR3 loop is CAISGSAVNTYEQYF. Written as DNA, the CDR3 is TGTGCCATCAGTGGCTCAGCGGTAAATACCTACGAGCAGTACTTC.

This clonotype occurred many times. The J gene is TRBJ2-7, the V gene TRBV27; no definite D call. CDR1 is MNHEY, CDR2 SMNVEV, per germline (reference sequence). This CDR3 contains 15 residues. Trimming took 0 bases from V and 0 from J, leaving 9 bases between them. The CDR3 spells CASSLSFGPSYEQYF. DNA of the CDR3: TGTGCCAGCAGTTTATCCTTCGGGCCCTCCTACGAGCAGTACTTC.

This chain links TRBV5-1 with TRBJ2-5; D is perhaps TRBD1 (6 bases). V lost 4 bases and J 11 bases, leaving 21 bases between the germline ends. The germline V gene encodes CDR1 SGHRS and CDR2 YFSETQ. This CDR3 is 14 amino acids long. The CDR3 here is CASSLRDTPYKQYF. In nucleotides, the CDR3 is TGCGCCAGCAGCCTCCGGGACACTCCCTACAAGCAGTACTTC.

This clonotype was observed a few times. The genes are TRBV6-1 and TRBJ1-1; 9 positions match TRBD1. This CDR3 has 14 amino acids. Trimming cost V 0 bases and J 10 bases; bases outside gene matches: 6. Germline assignment: CDR1 MNHNS and CDR2 SASEGT. The CDR3: CASSEAGQGMVAFF. CDR3 coding DNA: TGTGCCAGCAGTGAAGCGGGACAGGGCATGGTAGCTTTCTTT.

The J gene is TRBJ2-1, the V gene TRBV6-2 or TRBV6-3, with 7 bases lining up with TRBD2. CDR3 length: 16 residues. Germline CDR1 is MNHEY and CDR2 is SVGEGT. V was clipped by 6 bases and J by 6 bases; unmatched bases: 14. This CDR3 is CASRSHRDYRGNEQFF. The DNA for the CDR3 is TGTGCCAGCAGGAGCCACCGGGACTACCGGGGCAATGAGCAGTTCTTC.

The genes are TRBV5-6 and TRBJ2-3; either TRBD1 or TRBD2 may fit D (6 bases each). Per the germline V gene, CDR1 is SGHDT and CDR2 is YYEEEE. The length of the CDR3 is 14 residues. V lost 9 bases to trimming and J lost 3 bases, with 17 bases between them. Written as DNA, the CDR3 is TGTGCCACCTTGAGGGGGGAGGAAACAGATACGCAGTATTTT. It encodes CATLRGEETDTQYF.

This chain joins TRBV5-1 and TRBJ2-5; TRBD2 matches 8 bases. The last part of the DNA fits TRBJ2-7 better; the J call may be wrong. The CDR3 spans 15 residues. Looked up from germline, CDR1 is SGHRS and CDR2 is YFSETQ. CDR3 DNA: TGCGCCAGCAGCTTAGATAGCGGGGTTGGTTACGAGCAGTACTTC. It is translated as CASSLDSGVGYEQYF.

This clonotype showed up just a few times. DNA for the CDR3: TGTGCCAGCAGCCCCCGGGACAGCGACTCTGGAAACACCATATATTTT. Protein product: CASSPRDSDSGNTIYF. This rearrangement joins TRBV7-9 to TRBJ1-3, with 7 bases aligning to TRBD1. The CDR3 is made up of 16 amino acids. The junction had 7 bases not matched to a gene; V was cut back by 5 bases and J by 0 bases. Germline V lookup: CDR1 SEHNR, CDR2 FQNEAQ (reference sequence).

This clonotype was counted only a few times. The chain has TRBV20-1 and TRBJ2-7; no reliable D call. This CDR3 has 12 amino acids. Trimming pared 3 bases from V and 3 bases from J, leaving 9 bases between. Germline loops: CDR1 DFQATT, CDR2 SNEGSKA (reference sequence). CDR3 nucleotides: TGCAGTGCTAGTGAAGCTATCTACGAGCAGTACTTC. It encodes CSASEAIYEQYF.